These 7 T cell receptor beta chains were sequenced from one sample in a study of blood T cell repertoires in COVID-19. Some clones are missing from TCRdb's copy, which holds only in-frame ones; the method was immunoSEQ multiplex PCR. The repertoire holds about 94,000 clones, 80% to 90% seen once, with 7.4% in the top ten. Sample: peripheral blood. The receptors here all came from a human donor with acute or convalescent COVID-19. The donor label of this sample is uncertain.

This rearrangement joins TRBV20-1 to TRBJ2-3, with a weak D call TRBD2 (5 bases). Between the trimmed V and J ends, which lost 3 bases and 9 bases, there was a span of 13 bases. CDR3 size: 12 residues. Germline CDR1 and CDR2: DFQATT and SNEGSKA (reference sequence). The CDR3 spells CSASSEGFTQYF. The CDR3 bases are TGCAGTGCTAGTAGCGAGGGCTTCACGCAGTATTTT.

The V and J genes are TRBV11-2 and TRBJ2-2; 10 bases fit TRBD2. The CDR3 contains 16 residues. Unmatched junction bases numbered 11, after V lost 9 bases and J lost 4 bases. CDR1 SGHAT and CDR2 FQNNGV come from the germline V gene. In DNA, the CDR3 is TGTGCCAGTATGGCTGAGGGACTAGCGAGCACCGGGGAGCTGTTTTTT. It codes for CASMAEGLASTGELFF.

This clone was observed a single time. The DNA for the CDR3 is TGTGCCAGCAGTTACAGGGGTTATTCCCTTAACTATGGCTACACCTTC. Protein sequence: CASSYRGYSLNYGYTF. V gene TRBV6-2 or TRBV6-3 combines with J gene TRBJ1-2; D may be TRBD1 (5 bases). Germline V gene lookup returns CDR1 MNHEY and CDR2 SVGEGT. CDR3 length: 16 residues. Trimming pared 2 bases from V and 1 base from J, leaving 14 bases between.

The chain recombines TRBV7-8 with TRBJ2-7, with D possibly TRBD2 on 6 matching bases. CDR1 SGHVS and CDR2 FQNEAQ come from the germline V gene. The V end was cut by 5 bases, the J end by 4 bases, with 18 bases between. CDR3 length: 15 residues. For the CDR3, the DNA is TGTGCCAGCAGCCCCCCCCAGGGCGGGGCATACGAGCAGTACTTC. The encoded protein is CASSPPQGGAYEQYF.

The chain is built from TRBV11-2 and TRBJ1-1; tentative D call: TRBD1 (6 bases). CDR1 and CDR2 from the germline V gene are SGHAT and FQNNGV. CDR3 length equals 14 residues. V lost 5 bases and J lost 11, with 21 bases in between. CDR3 in amino acids: CASSRHRDMAFAFF. CDR3 coding DNA: TGTGCCAGCAGCCGACACAGGGATATGGCTTTCGCTTTCTTT.

Here the CDR3 DNA reads TGTGCCAGCAGTTTAAATACGGGACAGTCCTACGAGCAGTACTTC. It is translated as CASSLNTGQSYEQYF. This chain links TRBV28 with TRBJ2-7; 7 bases are shared with TRBD1. The length of the CDR3 is 15 residues. After removal of 2 bases from V and 1 base from J, the junction contained 5 bases not matched to a gene. Germline values: CDR1 MDHEN, CDR2 SYDVKM.

Of note for this clone: The same CDR3 can be traced to other DNA sequences in this sample. V is TRBV19 and J is TRBJ2-3; 11 nucleotides line up with TRBD2. This CDR3 has 16 amino acids. Germline V gene data show CDR1 as LNHDA and CDR2 as SQIVND (reference sequence). V trimming: 0 bases; J trimming: 4 bases; junction bases outside the gene matches: 3. As DNA, the CDR3 is TGTGCCAGTAGTATAGATAGCGGGGGGGCTTCAGATACGCAGTATTTT. It is translated as CASSIDSGGASDTQYF.